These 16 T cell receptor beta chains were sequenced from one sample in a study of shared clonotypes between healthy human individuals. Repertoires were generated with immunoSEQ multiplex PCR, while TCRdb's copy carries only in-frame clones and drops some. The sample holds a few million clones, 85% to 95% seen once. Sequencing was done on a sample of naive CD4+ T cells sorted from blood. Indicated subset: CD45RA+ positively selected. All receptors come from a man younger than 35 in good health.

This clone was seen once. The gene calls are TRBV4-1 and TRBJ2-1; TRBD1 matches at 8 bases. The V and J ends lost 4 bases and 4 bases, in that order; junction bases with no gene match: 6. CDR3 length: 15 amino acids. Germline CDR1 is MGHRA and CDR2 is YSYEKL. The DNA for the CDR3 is TGCGCCAGCAGCCCTGGGACAGGCCGTTACAATGAGCAGTTCTTC. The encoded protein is CASSPGTGRYNEQFF.

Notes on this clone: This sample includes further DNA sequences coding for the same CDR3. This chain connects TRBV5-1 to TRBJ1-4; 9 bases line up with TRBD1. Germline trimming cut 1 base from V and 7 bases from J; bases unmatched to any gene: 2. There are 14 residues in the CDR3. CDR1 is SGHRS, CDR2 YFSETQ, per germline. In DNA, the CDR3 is TGCGCCAGCAGCTTGACAGGGGGCCGTGAAAAACTGTTTTTT. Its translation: CASSLTGGREKLFF.

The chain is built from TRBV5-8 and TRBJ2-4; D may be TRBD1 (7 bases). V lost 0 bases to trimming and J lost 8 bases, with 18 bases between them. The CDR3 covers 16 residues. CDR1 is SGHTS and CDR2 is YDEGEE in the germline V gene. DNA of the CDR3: TGTGCCAGCAGCTTGGCCAGGGGGAGGCTCCCGGACATTCAGTACTTC. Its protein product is CASSLARGRLPDIQYF.

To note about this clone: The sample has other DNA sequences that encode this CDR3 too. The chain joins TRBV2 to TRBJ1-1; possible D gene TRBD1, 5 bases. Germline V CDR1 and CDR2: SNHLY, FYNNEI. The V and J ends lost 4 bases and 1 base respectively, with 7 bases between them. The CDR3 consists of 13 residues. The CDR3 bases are TGTGCCAGCAGTGGACAGACGAACACTGAAGCTTTCTTT. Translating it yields CASSGQTNTEAFF.

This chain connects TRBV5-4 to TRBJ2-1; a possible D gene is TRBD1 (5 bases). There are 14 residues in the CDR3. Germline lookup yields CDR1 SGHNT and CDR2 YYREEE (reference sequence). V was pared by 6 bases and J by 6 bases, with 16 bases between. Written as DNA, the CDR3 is TGTGCCAGCAAGCCGGACATACTGGGCAATGAGCAGTTCTTC. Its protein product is CASKPDILGNEQFF.

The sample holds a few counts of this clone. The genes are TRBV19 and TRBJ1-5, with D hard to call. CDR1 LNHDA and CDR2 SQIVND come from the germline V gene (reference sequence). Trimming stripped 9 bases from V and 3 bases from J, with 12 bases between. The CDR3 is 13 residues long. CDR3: CASSREYNQPQHF. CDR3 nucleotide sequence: TGTGCCAGCAGCCGGGAGTACAATCAGCCCCAGCATTTT.

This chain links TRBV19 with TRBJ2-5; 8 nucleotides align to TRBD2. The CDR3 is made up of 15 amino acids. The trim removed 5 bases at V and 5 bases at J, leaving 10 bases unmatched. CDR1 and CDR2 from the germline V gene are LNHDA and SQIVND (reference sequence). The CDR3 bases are TGTGCCAGTAGTGACGGGGGGGCCCGCGAGGAGACCCAGTACTTC. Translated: CASSDGGAREETQYF.

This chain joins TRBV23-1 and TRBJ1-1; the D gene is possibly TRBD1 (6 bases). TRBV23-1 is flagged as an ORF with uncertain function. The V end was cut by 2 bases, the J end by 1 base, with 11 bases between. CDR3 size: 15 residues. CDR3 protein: CASSQEDSGNTEAFF. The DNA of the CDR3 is TGCGCCAGCAGTCAAGAGGACAGTGGGAACACTGAAGCTTTCTTT.

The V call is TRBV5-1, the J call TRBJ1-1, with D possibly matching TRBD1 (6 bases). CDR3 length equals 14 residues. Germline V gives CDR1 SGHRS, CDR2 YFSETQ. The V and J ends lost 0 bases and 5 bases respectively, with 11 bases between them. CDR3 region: CASSLDQGWTEAFF. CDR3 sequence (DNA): TGCGCCAGCAGCTTGGATCAGGGGTGGACTGAAGCTTTCTTT.

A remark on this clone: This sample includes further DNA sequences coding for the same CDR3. The CDR3, as DNA: TGTGCCAGCAGCTTAGCAGGTTATAGCAATCAGCCCCAGCATTTT. Translated: CASSLAGYSNQPQHF. The chain carries TRBV7-9 and TRBJ1-5; D is unresolved. The CDR3 is made up of 15 amino acids. The ends were cut back, 0 bases at V and 0 bases at J, with 6 bases in the middle. Germline V gene lookup returns CDR1 SEHNR and CDR2 FQNEAQ (reference sequence).

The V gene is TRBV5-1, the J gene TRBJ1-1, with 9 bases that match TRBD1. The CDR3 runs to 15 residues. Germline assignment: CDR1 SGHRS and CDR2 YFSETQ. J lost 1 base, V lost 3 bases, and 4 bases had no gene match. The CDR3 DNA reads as TGCGCCAGCAGCTCCGGGACAGGGTCGAACACTGAAGCTTTCTTT. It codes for CASSSGTGSNTEAFF.

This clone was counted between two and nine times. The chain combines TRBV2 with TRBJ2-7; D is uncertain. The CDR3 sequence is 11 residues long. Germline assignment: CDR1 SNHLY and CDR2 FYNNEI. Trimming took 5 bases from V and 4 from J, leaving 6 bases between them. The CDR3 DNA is TGTGCCAGCAGTACGGAGTACGAGCAGTACTTC. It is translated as CASSTEYEQYF.

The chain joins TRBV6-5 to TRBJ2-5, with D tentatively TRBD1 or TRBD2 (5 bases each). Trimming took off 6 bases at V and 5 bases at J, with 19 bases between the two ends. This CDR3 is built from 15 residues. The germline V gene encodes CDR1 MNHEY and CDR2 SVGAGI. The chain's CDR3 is CASRKTGTRLETQYF. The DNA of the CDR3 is TGTGCCAGCAGGAAAACCGGGACCCGGTTGGAGACCCAGTACTTC.

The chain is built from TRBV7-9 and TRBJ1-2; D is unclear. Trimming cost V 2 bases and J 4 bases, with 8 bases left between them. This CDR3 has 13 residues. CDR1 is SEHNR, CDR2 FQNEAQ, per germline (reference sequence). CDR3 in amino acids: CASSLMEGYGYTF. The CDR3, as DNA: TGTGCCAGCAGCTTAATGGAGGGCTATGGCTACACCTTC.

DNA of the CDR3: TGTGCCAGCAGTGAAGAGTGGGGGTTGGCCTCTGGGGCCAACGTCCTGACTTTC. Translated, it gives CASSEEWGLASGANVLTF. The rearrangement joins TRBV6-1 to TRBJ2-6; TRBD1 or TRBD2 may be the D gene (5 bases each). This CDR3 contains 18 residues. The germline V and J ends were trimmed by 1 base and 0 bases, with 13 bases remaining between them. CDR1 is MNHNS and CDR2 is SASEGT in the germline V gene.

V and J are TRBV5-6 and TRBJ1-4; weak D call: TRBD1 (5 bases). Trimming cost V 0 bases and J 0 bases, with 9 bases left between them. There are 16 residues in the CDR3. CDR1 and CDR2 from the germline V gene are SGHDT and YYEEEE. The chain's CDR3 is CASSLDRTATNEKLFF. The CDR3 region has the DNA TGTGCCAGCAGCTTGGACAGGACTGCAACTAATGAAAAACTGTTTTTT.